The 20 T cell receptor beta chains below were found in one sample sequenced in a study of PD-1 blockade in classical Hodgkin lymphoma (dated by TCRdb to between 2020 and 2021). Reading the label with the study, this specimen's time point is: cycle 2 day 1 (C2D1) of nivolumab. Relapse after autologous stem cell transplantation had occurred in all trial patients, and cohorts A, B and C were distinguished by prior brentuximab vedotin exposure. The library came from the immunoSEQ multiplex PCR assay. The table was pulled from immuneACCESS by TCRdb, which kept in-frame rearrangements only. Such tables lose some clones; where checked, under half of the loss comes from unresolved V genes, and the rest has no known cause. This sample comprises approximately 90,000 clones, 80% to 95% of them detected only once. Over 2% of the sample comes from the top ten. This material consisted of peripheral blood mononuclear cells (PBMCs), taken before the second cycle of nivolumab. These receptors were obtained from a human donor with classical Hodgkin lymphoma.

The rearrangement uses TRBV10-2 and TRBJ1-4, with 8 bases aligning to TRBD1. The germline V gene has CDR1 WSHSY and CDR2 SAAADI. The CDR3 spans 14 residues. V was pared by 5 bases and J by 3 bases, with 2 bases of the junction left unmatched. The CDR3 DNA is TGCGCCAGCAGTCAGGGGGCGGCTAATGAAAAACTGTTTTTT. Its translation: CASSQGAANEKLFF.

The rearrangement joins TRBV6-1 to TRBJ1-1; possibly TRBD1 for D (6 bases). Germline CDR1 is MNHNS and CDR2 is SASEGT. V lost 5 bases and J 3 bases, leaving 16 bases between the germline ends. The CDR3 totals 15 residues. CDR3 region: CASSRIQGGDTEAFF. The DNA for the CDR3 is TGTGCCAGCAGTAGAATACAGGGCGGTGACACTGAAGCTTTCTTT.

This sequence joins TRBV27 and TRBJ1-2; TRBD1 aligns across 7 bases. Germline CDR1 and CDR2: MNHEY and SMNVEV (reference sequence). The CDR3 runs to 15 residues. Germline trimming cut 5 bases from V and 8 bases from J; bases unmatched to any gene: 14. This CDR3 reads CASSVTGTATWGYTF. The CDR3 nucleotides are TGTGCCAGCAGTGTAACCGGGACAGCGACCTGGGGCTACACCTTC.

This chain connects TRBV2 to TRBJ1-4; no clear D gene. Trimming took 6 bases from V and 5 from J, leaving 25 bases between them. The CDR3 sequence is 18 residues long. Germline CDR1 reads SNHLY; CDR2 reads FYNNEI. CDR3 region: CASRKVFGGGGENEKLFF. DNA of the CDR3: TGTGCCAGCAGAAAGGTCTTTGGCGGAGGAGGAGAAAATGAAAAACTGTTTTTT.

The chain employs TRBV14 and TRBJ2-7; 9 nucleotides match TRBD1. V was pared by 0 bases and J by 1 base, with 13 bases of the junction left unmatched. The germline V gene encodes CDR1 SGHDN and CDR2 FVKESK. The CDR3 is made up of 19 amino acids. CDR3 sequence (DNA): TGTGCCAGCAGCCAAGATTTCGGACGGGGACAGGGACGTTCCTACGAGCAGTACTTC. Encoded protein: CASSQDFGRGQGRSYEQYF.

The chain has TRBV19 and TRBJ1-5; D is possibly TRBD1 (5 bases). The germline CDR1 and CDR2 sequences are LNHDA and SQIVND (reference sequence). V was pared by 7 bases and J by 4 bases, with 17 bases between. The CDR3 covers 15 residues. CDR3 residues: CASMREGANNQPQHF. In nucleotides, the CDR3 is TGTGCCAGTATGCGGGAAGGGGCGAATAATCAGCCCCAGCATTTT.

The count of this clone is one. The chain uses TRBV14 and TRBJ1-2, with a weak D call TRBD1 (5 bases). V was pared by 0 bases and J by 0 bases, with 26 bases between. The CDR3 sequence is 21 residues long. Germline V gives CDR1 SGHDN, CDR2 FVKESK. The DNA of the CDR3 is TGTGCCAGCAGCCAAGAACCCACCGTCGGTGGGGCCGGCGTTTCTAACTATGGCTACACCTTC. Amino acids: CASSQEPTVGGAGVSNYGYTF.

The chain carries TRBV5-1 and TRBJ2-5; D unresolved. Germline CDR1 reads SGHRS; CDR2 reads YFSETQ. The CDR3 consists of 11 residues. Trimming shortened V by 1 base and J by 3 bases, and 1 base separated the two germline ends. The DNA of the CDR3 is TGCGCCAGCAGCTTGAAAGAGACCCAGTACTTC. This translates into CASSLKETQYF. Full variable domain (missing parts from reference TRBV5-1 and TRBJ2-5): KAGVTQTPRYLIKTRGQQVTLSCSPISGHRSVSWYQQTPGQGLQFLFEYFSETQRNKGNFPGRFSGRQFSNSRSEMNVSTLELGDSALYLCASSLKETQYFGPGTRLLVL.

CDR3 DNA: TGTGCCAGCAGTCCAACCCCGCTAGGCCTCTCCTACGAGCAGTACTTC. Translation: CASSPTPLGLSYEQYF. The chain employs TRBV28 and TRBJ2-7; D not certain. Trimming removed 5 bases at V and 0 bases at J, with 17 bases between. CDR3 length: 16 residues. The germline CDR1 and CDR2 sequences are MDHEN and SYDVKM.

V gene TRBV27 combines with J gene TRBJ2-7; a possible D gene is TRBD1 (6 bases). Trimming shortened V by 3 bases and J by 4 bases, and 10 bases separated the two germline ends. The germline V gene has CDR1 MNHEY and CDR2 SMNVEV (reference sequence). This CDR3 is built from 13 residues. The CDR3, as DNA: TGTGCCAGCAGTTTTGCCAGGGGTTACGAGCAGTACTTC. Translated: CASSFARGYEQYF.

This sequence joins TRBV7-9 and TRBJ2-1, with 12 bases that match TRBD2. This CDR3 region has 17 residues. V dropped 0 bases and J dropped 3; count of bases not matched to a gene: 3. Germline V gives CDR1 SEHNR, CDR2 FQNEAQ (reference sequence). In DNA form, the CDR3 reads TGTGCCAGCAGCTTAGCAAGGGGACTAGCGGGCTACAATGAGCAGTTCTTC. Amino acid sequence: CASSLARGLAGYNEQFF.

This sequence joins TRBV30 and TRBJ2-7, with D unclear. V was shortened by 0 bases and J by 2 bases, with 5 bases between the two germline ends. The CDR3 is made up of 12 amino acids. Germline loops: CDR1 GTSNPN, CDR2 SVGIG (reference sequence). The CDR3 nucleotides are TGTGCCTGGAGTGTCTCCCCCTACGAGCAGTACTTC. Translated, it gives CAWSVSPYEQYF.

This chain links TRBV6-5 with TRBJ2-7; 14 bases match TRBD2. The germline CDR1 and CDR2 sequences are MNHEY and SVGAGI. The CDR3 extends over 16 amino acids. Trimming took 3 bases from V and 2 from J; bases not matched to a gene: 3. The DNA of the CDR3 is TGTGCCAGCAGTTATGGGACTAGCGGGAGTCCCTACGAGCAGTACTTC. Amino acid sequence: CASSYGTSGSPYEQYF.

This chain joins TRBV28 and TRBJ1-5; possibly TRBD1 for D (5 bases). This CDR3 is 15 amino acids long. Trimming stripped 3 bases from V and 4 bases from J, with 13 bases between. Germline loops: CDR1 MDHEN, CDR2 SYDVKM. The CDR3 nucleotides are TGTGCCAGCAGTTTTGAAGGGGTTCGTAATCAGCCCCAGCATTTT. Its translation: CASSFEGVRNQPQHF.

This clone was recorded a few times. The CDR3 spells CAWTGEGKTEAFF. The CDR3 nucleotides are TGTGCCTGGACGGGGGAAGGGAAGACTGAAGCTTTCTTT. J is TRBJ1-1 and V is TRBV30; D may be TRBD1 (5 bases). Germline CDR1 reads GTSNPN; CDR2 reads SVGIG (reference sequence). The CDR3 covers 13 residues. Trimming took off 4 bases at V and 5 bases at J, with 14 bases between the two ends.

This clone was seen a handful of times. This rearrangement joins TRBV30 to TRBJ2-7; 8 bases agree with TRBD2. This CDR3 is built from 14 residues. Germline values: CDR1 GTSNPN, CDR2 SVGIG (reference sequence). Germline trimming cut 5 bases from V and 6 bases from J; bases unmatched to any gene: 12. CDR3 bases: TGTGCCTGGGGCGGCAGTCTCGCGGGAGGCGAGCAGTACTTC. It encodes CAWGGSLAGGEQYF.

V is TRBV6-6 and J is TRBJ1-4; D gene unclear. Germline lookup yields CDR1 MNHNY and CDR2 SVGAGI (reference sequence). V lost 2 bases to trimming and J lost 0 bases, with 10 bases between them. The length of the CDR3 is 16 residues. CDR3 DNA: TGTGCCAGCAGTTACCTCCTTGGTGCAACTAATGAAAAACTGTTTTTT. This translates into CASSYLLGATNEKLFF.

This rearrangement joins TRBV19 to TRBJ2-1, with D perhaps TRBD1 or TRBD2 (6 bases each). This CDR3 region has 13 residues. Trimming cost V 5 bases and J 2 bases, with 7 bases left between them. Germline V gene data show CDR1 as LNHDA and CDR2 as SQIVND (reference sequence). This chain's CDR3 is CASSGGPYNEQFF. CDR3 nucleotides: TGTGCCAGTAGTGGGGGGCCCTACAATGAGCAGTTCTTC.

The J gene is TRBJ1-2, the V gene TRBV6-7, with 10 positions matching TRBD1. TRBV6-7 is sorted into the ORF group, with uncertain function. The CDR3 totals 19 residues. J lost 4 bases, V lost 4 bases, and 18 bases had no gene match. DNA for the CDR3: TGTGCCAGCAGTTCCCGACCGGGACAGGGGCCCGAGCTAGGCTATGGCTACACCTTC. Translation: CASSSRPGQGPELGYGYTF.

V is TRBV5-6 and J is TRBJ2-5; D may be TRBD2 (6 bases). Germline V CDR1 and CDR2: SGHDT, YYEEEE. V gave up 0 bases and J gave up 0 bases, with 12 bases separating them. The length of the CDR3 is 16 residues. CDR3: CASSLVFGGDQETQYF. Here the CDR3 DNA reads TGTGCCAGCAGCTTGGTCTTCGGGGGAGACCAAGAGACCCAGTACTTC.